Listed here are 10 T cell receptor beta chains from one sample, sequenced in a study of cytomegalovirus exposure and HLA in healthy donors (dated by TCRdb to about 2017). The protocol used for the library was the immunoSEQ multiplex PCR assay. For the multiplex PCR, a mixture combining 60 forward primers for TCR Vbeta segments and 13 reverse primers for TCR Jbeta segments was used. Entries here come from immuneACCESS through TCRdb and include only in-frame sequences with V and J called. Some clones fail to appear in such tables; in the studies checked, an unresolved V gene covers under half of the shortfall, and the cause of the remainder is unknown. This sample holds roughly 100,000 clones; 65% to 75% were observed only once. Together, the top ten hold 2.8% of the sample. The sequencing sample was made of PBMCs. Receptors were obtained from a female donor in good health and CMV-seronegative.

The count of this clone is one. The chain recombines TRBV27 with TRBJ2-1; TRBD1 might be the D (6 bases). CDR3 size: 16 residues. CDR1 is MNHEY, CDR2 SMNVEV, per germline (reference sequence). V lost 8 bases, J lost 4 bases, and 21 bases lay in between. The chain's CDR3 is CASGPSFNRVYNEQFF. The CDR3 nucleotides read TGTGCCAGCGGGCCTTCATTTAACAGGGTATACAATGAGCAGTTCTTC.

The J gene is TRBJ2-5, the V gene TRBV1; the table's TRBD2 call for D was not verified on the DNA. TRBV1 is a listed pseudogene. This CDR3 region has 17 residues. The chain's CDR3 is CTSSQTKGLVYLGTQYF. CDR3 nucleotides: TGCACCAGCAGCCAAACAAAGGGACTAGTTTATCTTGGGACCCAGTACTTC.

As concerns this clone: Germline is not matched at one junction end, which may reflect a read error. The chain joins TRBV2 to TRBJ2-7; 9 bases fit TRBD2. This CDR3 is built from 16 residues. Germline loops: CDR1 SNHLY, CDR2 FYNNEI. The CDR3 spells CVSREGFSGRSIEQYF. CDR3 bases: TGTGTCAGCAGGGAAGGGTTTAGCGGGAGATCGATCGAGCAGTACTTC.

This chain links TRBV18 with TRBJ2-1; TRBD2 agrees at 9 bases. Losses at the gene ends were 6 bases for V and 4 bases for J; bases not matched to a gene: 10. This CDR3 has 16 amino acids. CDR1 and CDR2 (germline): KGHSH, LQKENI. CDR3 in DNA: TGTGCCAGCTCCGACCTACCTAGCGGGGATTACAATGAGCAGTTCTTC. Encoded protein: CASSDLPSGDYNEQFF.

This clone was seen only a few times. The chain couples TRBV4-1 to TRBJ2-2; 7 positions match TRBD2. Unmatched junction bases numbered 8, after V lost 0 bases and J lost 7 bases. Germline V gene lookup returns CDR1 MGHRA and CDR2 YSYEKL. The CDR3 consists of 16 residues. The DNA for the CDR3 is TGCGCCAGCAGCCAAGATAGTGGGAGGGCCAACGGGGAGCTGTTTTTT. Amino acids: CASSQDSGRANGELFF.

J is TRBJ2-2 and V is TRBV14, with 11 bases lining up with TRBD2. V dropped 3 bases and J dropped 8; count of bases not matched to a gene: 5. This CDR3 has 15 residues. Germline V gene data show CDR1 as SGHDN and CDR2 as FVKESK. The CDR3: CASSQLAGGQGELFF. In nucleotides, the CDR3 is TGTGCCAGCAGCCAGCTAGCGGGAGGCCAGGGGGAGCTGTTTTTT.

The rearrangement uses TRBV27 and TRBJ2-7, with 15 bases lining up with TRBD2. Germline V gene data show CDR1 as MNHEY and CDR2 as SMNVEV (reference sequence). CDR3 size: 18 residues. V shed 3 bases and J 4 bases; nucleotides not matched to a gene: 10. The CDR3 region is CASSFVRPGTSGRYEQYF. In nucleotides, the CDR3 is TGTGCCAGCAGTTTCGTTAGGCCCGGGACTAGCGGGAGGTACGAGCAGTACTTC.

This clone showed up just a few times. This rearrangement joins TRBV6-4 to TRBJ2-3; D not resolved. The CDR3 extends over 14 amino acids. CDR1 MRHNA and CDR2 SNTAGT come from the germline V gene. V lost 0 bases, J lost 1 base, and 5 bases lay in between. Here the CDR3 DNA reads TGTGCCAGCAGTGACTCCCAGGGCACAGATACGCAGTATTTT. Its protein product is CASSDSQGTDTQYF.

The V call is TRBV6-6, the J call TRBJ2-7, with TRBD1 as a possible D gene (7 bases). Trimming removed 5 bases at V and 1 base at J, with 15 bases between. Germline V gene lookup returns CDR1 MNHNY and CDR2 SVGAGI (reference sequence). The CDR3 sequence is 15 residues long. This CDR3 is CASSGRDSESYEQYF. CDR3 in DNA: TGTGCCAGCAGTGGGCGGGACAGTGAATCCTACGAGCAGTACTTC.

The J gene is TRBJ1-1, the V gene TRBV5-1; 7 bases are shared with TRBD1. Germline V lookup: CDR1 SGHRS, CDR2 YFSETQ. CDR3 length equals 19 residues. V lost 4 bases and J lost 0; bases outside the gene matches: 18. The CDR3 reads CASSRALPGQLSMNTEAFF. The CDR3 DNA follows: TGCGCCAGCAGCAGGGCGTTACCGGGACAGCTTTCGATGAACACTGAAGCTTTCTTT.